This T cell receptor beta chain was sequenced for a study of blood T cell repertoires in COVID-19. Sequencing used immunoSEQ multiplex PCR; TCRdb keeps in-frame clones, though not all of them. The sample contains approximately 490,000 clones, about nine tenths of which appear only once. The cohort comprised adults aged roughly 18 to 95 years residing in around 25 US areas. Before being deemed recovered, Cohort 3 donors had two negative PCRs, clearance, or symptom resolution. The CDR3 length is 15 residues. Germline assignment: CDR1 LNHDA and CDR2 SQIVND (reference sequence). The V end lost 1 base, the J end lost 3 bases, and 12 bases lay between the germline ends.

Sequenced material: PBMCs or T cells enriched from blood (not recorded which). This chain connects TRBV19 to TRBJ1-1; D gene uncertain. This TCR was recovered from a young woman who had recovered from COVID-19. The CDR3 coding sequence is TGTGCCAGTAGTATAGCGGGAGCTTCTCACACTGAAGCTTTCTTT. Translation: CASSIAGASHTEAFF. The variable domain in full, completed from reference TRBV19 and TRBJ1-1, reads DGGITQSPKYLFRKEGQNVTLSCEQNLNHDAMYWYRQDPGQGLRLIYYSQIVNDFQKGDIAEGYSVSREKKESFPLTVTSAQKNPTAFYLCASSIAGASHTEAFFGQGTRLTVV.